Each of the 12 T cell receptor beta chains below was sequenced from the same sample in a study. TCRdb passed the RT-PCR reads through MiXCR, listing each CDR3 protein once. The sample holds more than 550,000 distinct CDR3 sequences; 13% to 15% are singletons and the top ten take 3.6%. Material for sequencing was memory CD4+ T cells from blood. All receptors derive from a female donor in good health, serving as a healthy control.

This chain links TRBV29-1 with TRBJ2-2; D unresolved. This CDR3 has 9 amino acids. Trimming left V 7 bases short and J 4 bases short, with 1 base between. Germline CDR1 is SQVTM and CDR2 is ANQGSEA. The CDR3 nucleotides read TGCAGCGGCACCGGGGAGCTGTTTTTT. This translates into CSGTGELFF.

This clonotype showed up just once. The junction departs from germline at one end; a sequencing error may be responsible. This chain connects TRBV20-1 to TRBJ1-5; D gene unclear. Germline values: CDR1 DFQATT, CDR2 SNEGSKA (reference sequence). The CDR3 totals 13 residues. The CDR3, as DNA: TGCAGTGCTAGTGGAGGATTGGATCAGCTCCAGCATTTT. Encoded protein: CSASGGLDQLQHF.

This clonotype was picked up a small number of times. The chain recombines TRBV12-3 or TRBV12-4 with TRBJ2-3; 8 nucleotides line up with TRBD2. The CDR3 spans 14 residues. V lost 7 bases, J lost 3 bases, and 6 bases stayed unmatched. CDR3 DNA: TGTGCCAGCACCCTAGGACTAGCAACAGATACGCAGTATTTT. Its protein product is CASTLGLATDTQYF.

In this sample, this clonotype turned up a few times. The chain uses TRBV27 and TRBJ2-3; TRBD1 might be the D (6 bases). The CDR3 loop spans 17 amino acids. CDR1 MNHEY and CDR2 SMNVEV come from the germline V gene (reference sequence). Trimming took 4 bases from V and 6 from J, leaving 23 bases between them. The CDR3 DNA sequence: TGTGCCAGCAGTTCAACCACCGGGACACTTTTAAGGGATACGCAGTATTTT. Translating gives CASSSTTGTLLRDTQYF.

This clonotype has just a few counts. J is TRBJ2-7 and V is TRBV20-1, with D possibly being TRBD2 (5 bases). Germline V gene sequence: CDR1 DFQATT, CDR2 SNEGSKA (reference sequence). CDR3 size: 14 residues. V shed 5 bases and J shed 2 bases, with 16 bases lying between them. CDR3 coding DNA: TGCAGTGCTCTGTCGTCAAGGGAGACCTACGAGCAGTACTTC. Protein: CSALSSRETYEQYF.

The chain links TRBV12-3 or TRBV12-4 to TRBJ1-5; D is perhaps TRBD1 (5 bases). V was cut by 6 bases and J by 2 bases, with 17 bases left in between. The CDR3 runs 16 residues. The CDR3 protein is CASRSGTMNGNQPQHF. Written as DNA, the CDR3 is TGTGCCAGCAGATCCGGGACCATGAATGGCAATCAGCCCCAGCATTTT.

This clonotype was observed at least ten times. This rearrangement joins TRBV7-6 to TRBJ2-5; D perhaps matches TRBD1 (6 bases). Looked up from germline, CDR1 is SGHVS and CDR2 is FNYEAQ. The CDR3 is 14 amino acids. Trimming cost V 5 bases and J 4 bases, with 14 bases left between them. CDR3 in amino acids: CASSKGESGETQYF. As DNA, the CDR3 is TGTGCCAGCAGCAAGGGGGAGTCGGGAGAGACCCAGTACTTC.

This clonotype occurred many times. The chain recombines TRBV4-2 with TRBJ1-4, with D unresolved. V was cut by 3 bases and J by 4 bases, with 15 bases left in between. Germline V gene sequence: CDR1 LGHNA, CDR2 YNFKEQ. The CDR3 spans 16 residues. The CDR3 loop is CASSQVQDTFNEKLFF. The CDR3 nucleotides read TGTGCCAGCAGCCAGGTCCAAGACACCTTTAATGAAAAACTGTTTTTT.

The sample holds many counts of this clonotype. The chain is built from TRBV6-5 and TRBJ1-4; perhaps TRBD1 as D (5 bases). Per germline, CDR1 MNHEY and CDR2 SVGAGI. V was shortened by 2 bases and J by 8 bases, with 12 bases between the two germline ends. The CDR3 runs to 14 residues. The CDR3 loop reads CASSYGGIREKLFF. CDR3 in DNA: TGTGCCAGCAGTTACGGGGGAATTCGGGAAAAACTGTTTTTT.

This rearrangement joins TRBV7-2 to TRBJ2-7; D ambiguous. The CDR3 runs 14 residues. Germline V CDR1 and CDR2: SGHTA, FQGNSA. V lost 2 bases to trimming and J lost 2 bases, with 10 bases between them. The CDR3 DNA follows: TGTGCCAGCAGCTTAATGGACGGACCCTACGAGCAGTACTTC. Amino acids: CASSLMDGPYEQYF.

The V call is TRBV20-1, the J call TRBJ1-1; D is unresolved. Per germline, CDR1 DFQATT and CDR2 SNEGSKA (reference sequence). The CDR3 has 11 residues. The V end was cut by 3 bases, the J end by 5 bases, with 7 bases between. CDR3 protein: CSASPSTEAFF. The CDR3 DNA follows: TGCAGTGCTAGCCCCAGTACTGAAGCTTTCTTT.

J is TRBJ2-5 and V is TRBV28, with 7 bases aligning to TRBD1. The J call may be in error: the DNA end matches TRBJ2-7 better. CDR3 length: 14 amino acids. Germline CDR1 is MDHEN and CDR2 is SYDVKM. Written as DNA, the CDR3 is TGTGCCAGCAGCCGCCCGGGACAGCTTTACGAGCAGTACTTC. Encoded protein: CASSRPGQLYEQYF.